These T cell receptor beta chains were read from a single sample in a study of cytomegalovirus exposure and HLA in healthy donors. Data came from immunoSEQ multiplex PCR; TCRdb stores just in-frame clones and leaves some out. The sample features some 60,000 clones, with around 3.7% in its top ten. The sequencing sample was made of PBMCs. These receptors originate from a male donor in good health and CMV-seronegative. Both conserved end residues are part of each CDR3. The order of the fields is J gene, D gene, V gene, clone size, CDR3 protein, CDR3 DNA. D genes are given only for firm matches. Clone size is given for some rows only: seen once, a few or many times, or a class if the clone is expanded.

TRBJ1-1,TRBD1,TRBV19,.,CASRGQLNTEAFF,TGTGCCAGTAGGGGACAGCTGAACACTGAAGCTTTCTTT
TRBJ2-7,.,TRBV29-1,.,CSGTERGNYEQYF,TGCAGCGGCACCGAAAGGGGGAATTACGAGCAGTACTTC
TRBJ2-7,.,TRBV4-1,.,CASSQHFSRGSSYEQYF,TGCGCCAGCAGCCAGCACTTCTCGAGGGGGTCCTCCTACGAGCAGTACTTC
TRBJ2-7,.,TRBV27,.,CASSFNGVGSYEQYF,TGTGCCAGCAGTTTTAACGGGGTTGGCTCCTACGAGCAGTACTTC
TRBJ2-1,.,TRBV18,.,CASSSAGDNEQFF,TGTGCCAGCTCCTCAGCCGGGGACAATGAGCAGTTCTTC
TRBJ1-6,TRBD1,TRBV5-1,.,CASSPQGMDSPLHF,TGCGCCAGCAGCCCACAGGGGATGGATTCACCCCTCCACTTT
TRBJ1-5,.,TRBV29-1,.,CSVAGVSNQPQHF,TGCAGCGTTGCCGGGGTTAGCAATCAGCCCCAGCATTTT
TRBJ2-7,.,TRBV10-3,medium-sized,CAIRQTYEQYF,TGTGCCATCAGACAGACCTACGAGCAGTACTTC
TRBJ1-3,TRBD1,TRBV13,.,CASSYNRGENTIYF,TGTGCCAGCAGCTATAACAGGGGAGAAAACACCATATATTTT
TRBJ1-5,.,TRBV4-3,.,CASSQEVGVNQPQHF,TGCGCCAGCAGCCAAGAAGTAGGGGTCAATCAGCCCCAGCATTTT
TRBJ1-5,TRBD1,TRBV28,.,CASRLQGGSNQPQHF,TGTGCCAGCAGGCTACAGGGGGGGAGCAATCAGCCCCAGCATTTT
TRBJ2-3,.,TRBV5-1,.,CASSLGADTQYF,TGCGCCAGCAGCTTGGGCGCAGATACGCAGTATTTT
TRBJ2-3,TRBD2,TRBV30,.,CAWSVSSGGADKQYF,TGTGCCTGGAGTGTGTCTAGCGGGGGGGCAGATAAGCAGTATTTT
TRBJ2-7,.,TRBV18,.,CASSPEVSYEQYF,TGTGCCAGCTCACCTGAGGTCTCCTACGAGCAGTACTTC
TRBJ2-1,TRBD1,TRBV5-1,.,CASSSDRSSYNEQFF,TGCGCCAGCAGCTCGGACAGGAGCTCCTACAATGAGCAGTTCTTC
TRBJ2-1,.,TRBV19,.,CASSAGSSDNEQFF,TGTGCCAGTAGTGCCGGGAGCTCCGACAATGAGCAGTTCTTC
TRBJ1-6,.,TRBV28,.,CASGDWTENSPLHF,TGTGCCAGCGGCGACTGGACTGAAAATTCACCCCTCCACTTT
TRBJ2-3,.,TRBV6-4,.,CASSDEGGAGTDKQYF,TGTGCCAGCAGTGACGAGGGGGGCGCTGGGACAGATAAGCAGTATTTT
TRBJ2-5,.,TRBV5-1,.,CASSSPLAVGTQYF,TGCGCCAGCAGCTCTCCCCTTGCGGTAGGGACCCAGTACTTC
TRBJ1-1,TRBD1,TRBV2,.,CASRVDRGTAEAFF,TGTGCCAGCAGGGTTGACAGGGGGACAGCTGAAGCTTTCTTT
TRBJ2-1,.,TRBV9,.,CASASGASDNEQFF,TGTGCCAGCGCGAGCGGAGCCTCCGACAATGAGCAGTTCTTC
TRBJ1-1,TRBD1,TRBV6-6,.,CASRATGGRSTEAFF,TGTGCCAGCAGGGCAACAGGGGGCAGGAGCACTGAAGCTTTCTTT
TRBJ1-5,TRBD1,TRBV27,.,CASSSDRGGNQPQHF,TGTGCCAGCAGTTCGGACAGGGGTGGCAATCAGCCCCAGCATTTT
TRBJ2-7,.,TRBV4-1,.,CASSQDSRGSSYEQYF,TGCGCCAGCAGCCAAGATAGTCGAGGGAGCTCCTACGAGCAGTACTTC
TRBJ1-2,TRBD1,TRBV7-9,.,CASSSPGQGAGGYTF,TGTGCCAGCAGCTCCCCGGGACAGGGGGCGGGTGGCTACACCTTC
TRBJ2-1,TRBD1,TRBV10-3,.,CAISAGTADNEQFF,TGTGCCATCAGCGCCGGGACAGCAGACAATGAGCAGTTCTTC
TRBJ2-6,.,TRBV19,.,CASSNLGGANVLTF,TGTGCCAGTAGTAACCTAGGTGGGGCCAACGTCCTGACTTTC
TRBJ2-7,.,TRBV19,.,CASSTGLSNEQYF,TGTGCCAGTAGTACGGGACTTTCCAACGAGCAGTACTTC
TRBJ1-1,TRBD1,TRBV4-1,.,CASSQDRDRANTEAFF,TGCGCCAGCAGCCAAGATCGGGACAGGGCGAACACTGAAGCTTTCTTT
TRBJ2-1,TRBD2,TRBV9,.,CASSPPGGVTANEQFF,TGTGCCAGCAGCCCACCGGGGGGGGTTACTGCCAATGAGCAGTTCTTC
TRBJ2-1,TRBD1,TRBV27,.,CASSLPGQGGYNEQFF,TGTGCCAGCAGTCTGCCGGGACAGGGCGGGTACAATGAGCAGTTCTTC
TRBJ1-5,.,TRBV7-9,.,CASSRGEQPQHF,TGTGCCAGCAGCCGGGGGGAGCAGCCCCAGCATTTT
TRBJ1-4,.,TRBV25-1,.,CASSELKGTTNEKLFF,TGTGCCAGCAGTGAACTAAAGGGGACAACTAATGAAAAACTGTTTTTT
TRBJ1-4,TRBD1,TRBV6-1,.,CASSDGQGAKKLFF,TGTGCCAGCAGTGACGGTCAGGGGGCTAAAAAACTGTTTTTT
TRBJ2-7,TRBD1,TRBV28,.,CASSFGQGSAYEQYF,TGTGCCAGCAGTTTCGGACAGGGAAGCGCCTACGAGCAGTACTTC